The entry below gives a single T cell receptor (beta chain) sequence along with its context. What it binds is not known. This record comes from a study of cytomegalovirus exposure and HLA in healthy donors. Study at large: It was reported in a later analysis that the 120 validation repertoires used the same platform as the approximately 650 first-cohort repertoires. The study, taken as a whole, reports: The classifier, whose performance was assessed in both the original and validation cohorts, reportedly diagnosed cytomegalovirus status with high specificity and sensitivity. Listed as cytomegalovirus-associated were roughly 180 TCR beta chains.

Only in-frame clones appear in the TCRdb table, and some are missing; sequencing was by immunoSEQ multiplex PCR. The table has about 140,000 clones, 84% seen once. Losses at the gene ends were 6 bases for V and 4 bases for J; bases not matched to a gene: 13. This CDR3 is 16 amino acids long. Germline CDR1 and CDR2: LNHDA and SQIVND (reference sequence). The chain employs TRBV19 and TRBJ1-2, with TRBD1 matching over 8 bases. The sample comprised PBMCs. This receptor was taken from a woman aged 30 to 39 in good health and CMV-seronegative. The chain's CDR3 is CASRQVPGGWVYGYTF. The CDR3 coding sequence is TGTGCCAGTAGACAAGTCCCAGGGGGCTGGGTCTATGGCTACACCTTC.